Listed below are T cell receptor beta chains from one sample, sequenced in a study of lymphopenia after photon versus proton radiotherapy. Repertoires were generated with immunoSEQ multiplex PCR, while TCRdb's copy carries only in-frame clones and drops some. The table has around 20,000 clones, less than 85% seen once. The source was peripheral blood, collected from a patient treated with photon-based radiotherapy. The receptors were sampled from a man in his sixties with pancreatic cancer. CDR3s include the opening cysteine and the closing phenylalanine or tryptophan. D genes are given only for firm matches. Clone size is shown for a subset of rows, as once, few, many or a class of expanded clone.

J gene	clone size	V gene	D gene	CDR3 DNA	CDR3 protein
TRBJ1-2	-	TRBV19	-	TGTGCCAGTAGTACCGACTGGGGCCAGGGCTACACCTTC	CASSTDWGQGYTF
TRBJ2-6	-	TRBV7-3	TRBD1	TGTGCCAGCAGCCAACAGGGGCTCGGTTCCTCTGGGGCCAACGTCCTGACTTTC	CASSQQGLGSSGANVLTF
TRBJ1-6	-	TRBV2	-	TGTGCCAGCAGTGAACTTGGGGCAGGGAACAATTCACCCCTCCACTTT	CASSELGAGNNSPLHF
TRBJ2-7	-	TRBV6-1	-	TGTGCCAGCAACCCGGGGGTACCCTACGAGCAGTACTTC	CASNPGVPYEQYF
TRBJ1-3	-	TRBV7-7	TRBD1	TGTGCCAGCAGCTTAGATCGACGGACAGGAGGAGAAGATGGAAACACCGTATATTTT	CASSLDRRTGGEDGNTVYF
TRBJ2-2	-	TRBV30	-	TGTGCCTGGGGGGGGGCCTCAAGCGCCGCCGGGGAGCTGTTTTTT	CAWGGASSAAGELFF
TRBJ1-2	once	TRBV2	TRBD1	TGTGCCAGCAGTGCAGGACAGGGGGGAGACTATGGCTACACCTTC	CASSAGQGGDYGYTF
TRBJ2-2	-	TRBV19	TRBD1	TGTGCCAGTAGTTCTAGACAGGGTAACACCGGGGAGCTGTTTTTT	CASSSRQGNTGELFF
TRBJ2-1	once	TRBV5-4	-	TGTGCCAGCAGCGGGGACCTCGCGGGCTACAATGAGCAGTTCTTC	CASSGDLAGYNEQFF
TRBJ2-3	-	TRBV6-4	-	TGTGCCAGCAGTCCCGGGGACTCAAGCACAGATACGCAGTATTTT	CASSPGDSSTDTQYF
TRBJ2-2	-	TRBV5-4	TRBD1	TGTGCCAGCAGCTTGCCGACAGGGCCCACCGGGGAGCTGTTTTTT	CASSLPTGPTGELFF
TRBJ2-7	-	TRBV13	-	TGTGCCAGCAGCTTAGCCCCCCAATCCTACGAGCAGTACTTC	CASSLAPQSYEQYF
TRBJ1-2	-	TRBV6-1	-	TGTGCCAGCAGTGAAGTGACCCTAGGCTACACCTTC	CASSEVTLGYTF
TRBJ1-5	-	TRBV10-2	TRBD1	TGCGCCAGCAGTGACCAGGGACAGGGGGCTTTCAATCAGCCCCAGCATTTT	CASSDQGQGAFNQPQHF
TRBJ1-1	-	TRBV7-2	-	TGTGCCAGCAGCTTTTCGGAGTTCACTGAAGCTTTCTTT	CASSFSEFTEAFF
TRBJ2-3	-	TRBV4-3	TRBD1	TGCGCCAGCAGCCAAGCGGGACAGGGACCCGCAGATACGCAGTATTTT	CASSQAGQGPADTQYF
TRBJ1-6	-	TRBV4-2	TRBD1	TGTGCCAGCAGCCAGGCCGGGACAGGGGAACCAAGCTCCTATAATTCACCCCTCCACTTT	CASSQAGTGEPSSYNSPLHF
TRBJ2-3	few	TRBV10-1	-	TGCGCCAGCAGTGAGTCCTGGGGTTTGAATTCGAACACAGATACGCAGTATTTT	CASSESWGLNSNTDTQYF
TRBJ2-7	-	TRBV7-6	TRBD1	TGTGCCAGCAGCTTAGACCCCGGGACAGGGGCTTCCTACGAGCAGTACTTC	CASSLDPGTGASYEQYF
TRBJ2-7	-	TRBV7-9	-	TGTGCCAGCAGCTTAGCTCTCGAGCAGTACTTC	CASSLALEQYF
TRBJ1-6	-	TRBV11-1	-	TGTGCCAGCAGCTTAGGAGGGGATTCACCCCTCCACTTT	CASSLGGDSPLHF
TRBJ2-5	once	TRBV5-1	TRBD2	TGCGCCAGCAGCTTGCCCAAAACTAGCGGGGGACAAGAGACCCAGTACTTC	CASSLPKTSGGQETQYF
TRBJ1-5	-	TRBV19	TRBD1	TGTGCCAGTTCGAAGGGGGCGTGGGGCAATCAGCCCCAGCATTTT	CASSKGAWGNQPQHF
TRBJ2-5	-	TRBV7-6	TRBD2	TGTGCCAGCAGCTCCCTGACTAGCGGGGGGAGGGAGACCCAGTACTTC	CASSSLTSGGRETQYF
TRBJ1-1	-	TRBV6-6	-	TGTGCCAGCAGCAAGGGACGGTCGGTGAACACTGAAGCTTTCTTT	CASSKGRSVNTEAFF
TRBJ2-3	few	TRBV30	-	TGTGCCTGGCGAGCAGGGACAGATACGCAGTATTTT	CAWRAGTDTQYF
TRBJ1-5	-	TRBV10-2	-	TGCGCCAGCAGTGATGAGGGGATTAGCAATCAGCCCCAGCATTTT	CASSDEGISNQPQHF
TRBJ2-1	-	TRBV11-3	TRBD2	TGTGCCAGCAGCCGTAGCGGGGGAAACAATGAGCAGTTCTTC	CASSRSGGNNEQFF
TRBJ2-3	-	TRBV6-1	TRBD2	TGTGCCAGCAGAACCGGACTAGCGGATACGCAGTATTTT	CASRTGLADTQYF
TRBJ1-5	-	TRBV5-1	-	TGCGCCAGCAGCACGGACGCAAATCAGCCCCAGCATTTT	CASSTDANQPQHF
TRBJ2-7	-	TRBV13	TRBD1	TGTGCCAGCAGCTTAGATGCGCCGGGACAGGATTACGAGCAGTACTTC	CASSLDAPGQDYEQYF
TRBJ1-1	once	TRBV29-1	-	TGCAGCGTTGGGCTTAGCGGGGCCCTCAACACTGAAGCTTTCTTT	CSVGLSGALNTEAFF
TRBJ1-4	-	TRBV19	-	TGTGCCAGTAGCCCGCCCGACAGATATGAAAAACTGTTTTTT	CASSPPDRYEKLFF
TRBJ1-1	-	TRBV7-3	TRBD1	TGTGCCAGCAGCTCCGGACAGGGATTGGACACTGAAGCTTTCTTT	CASSSGQGLDTEAFF
TRBJ1-2	-	TRBV5-6	-	TGTGCCAGCAGCTTGCGTCAGGGTGGTGGCTACACCTTC	CASSLRQGGGYTF
TRBJ1-2	-	TRBV30	-	TGTGCCTGGACTTCAGGTTTCAACCTCGCCTATGGCTACACCTTC	CAWTSGFNLAYGYTF
TRBJ2-7	-	TRBV14	TRBD1	TGTGCCAGCAGCCAACTGGCCCTCCTGGGACAGTCCTACGAGCAGTACTTC	CASSQLALLGQSYEQYF
TRBJ2-4	-	TRBV14	TRBD2	TGTGCCAGCAGCCCTTGGGGGGGGGAAAACATTCAGTACTTC	CASSPWGGENIQYF
TRBJ1-1	-	TRBV2	TRBD1	TGTGCCAGCAGCCGTGACAGGGACACTGAAGCTTTCTTT	CASSRDRDTEAFF
TRBJ1-6	-	TRBV7-8	TRBD1	TGTGCCAGCAGCTACACCGGGACAGGGGGTTCACCCCTCCACTTT	CASSYTGTGGSPLHF
TRBJ2-7	-	TRBV14	TRBD2	TGTGCCACCTCAGCCACACTAGCGGGGCGCTACGAGCAGTACTTC	CATSATLAGRYEQYF
TRBJ2-7	-	TRBV7-8	-	TGTGCCAGCAGCTTAGCGCCCGGGGACCTCTACGAGCAGTACTTC	CASSLAPGDLYEQYF
TRBJ2-1	-	TRBV2	-	TGTGCCAGCAGTGAGACACGTTACAATGAGCAGTTCTTC	CASSETRYNEQFF
TRBJ2-3	-	TRBV5-4	TRBD1	TGTGCCAGCAGCCTCCGACAGGGGACCACAGATACGCAGTATTTT	CASSLRQGTTDTQYF
TRBJ2-5	medium-sized	TRBV11-1	TRBD2	TGTGCCAGCAGCTTATCAGCGGGGGACCAACAAGAGACCCAGTACTTC	CASSLSAGDQQETQYF
TRBJ1-5	-	TRBV28	-	TGTGCCAGCAGTTTAACTTCATTTGGGACGCACAATCAGCCCCAGCATTTT	CASSLTSFGTHNQPQHF
TRBJ1-4	once	TRBV11-1	TRBD1	TGTGCCAGCAGCCCTGGGACAGGGAAAGAAAAACTGTTTTTT	CASSPGTGKEKLFF
TRBJ1-1	-	TRBV2	TRBD1	TGTGCCAGCAGTGCAGAGGGGGCGCACACTGAAGCTTTCTTT	CASSAEGAHTEAFF
TRBJ1-1	-	TRBV6-1	-	TGTGCCAGCAGGGAGGACATTGATGAAGCTTTCTTT	CASREDIDEAFF
TRBJ1-5	few	TRBV4-1	-	TGCGCCAGCAGCCAAGTGGGCTCGGTAGATCAGCCCCAGCATTTT	CASSQVGSVDQPQHF
TRBJ2-3	-	TRBV9	-	TGTGCCAGCAGCGCCCGGGACGCGAGCACAGATACGCAGTATTTT	CASSARDASTDTQYF
TRBJ2-2	-	TRBV27	-	TGTGCCAGCAGTTCCCCCTCCCGTGGCACCGGGGAGCTGTTTTTT	CASSSPSRGTGELFF
TRBJ1-3	-	TRBV9	-	TGTGCCAGCAGCGTAGGCGGGAGCTCTGGAAACACCATATATTTT	CASSVGGSSGNTIYF
TRBJ2-1	-	TRBV25-1	-	TGTGCCAGCAGTGAATACGGTCGGTCGGGGAATGAGCAGTTCTTC	CASSEYGRSGNEQFF